These 16 T cell receptor beta chains came from one sample sequenced in a study of blood T cell repertoires in COVID-19. TCRdb's table, derived via immunoSEQ multiplex PCR, lists solely in-frame clones and lacks some. The sample has around 81,000 clones, almost 85% seen once; the top ten hold approximately 7.3%. Sequencing was done on a sample of peripheral blood. The receptor source for this set is a human donor in a cohort sampled during active COVID-19.

The V gene is TRBV19, the J gene TRBJ2-7; 7 bases align to TRBD1. The CDR3 covers 15 residues. Germline-derived CDR1 and CDR2 are LNHDA and SQIVND (reference sequence). The trim removed 0 bases at V and 1 base at J, leaving 3 bases unmatched. This chain's CDR3 is CASSIEDRPSYEQYF. As DNA, the CDR3 is TGTGCCAGTAGTATAGAGGACAGGCCATCCTACGAGCAGTACTTC. The entire variable domain, with the rest obtained from reference TRBV19 and TRBJ2-7, is as follows: DGGITQSPKYLFRKEGQNVTLSCEQNLNHDAMYWYRQDPGQGLRLIYYSQIVNDFQKGDIAEGYSVSREKKESFPLTVTSAQKNPTAFYLCASSIEDRPSYEQYFGPGTRLTVT.

The chain uses TRBV30 and TRBJ1-2, with D unresolved. Germline CDR1 GTSNPN, CDR2 SVGIG (reference sequence). The V and J ends lost 0 bases and 1 base respectively, with 3 bases between them. The CDR3 is made up of 12 amino acids. The DNA for the CDR3 is TGTGCCTGGAGTGTACTTAACTATGGCTACACCTTC. It codes for CAWSVLNYGYTF.

Only a few counts were recorded for this clone. The genes are TRBV5-6 and TRBJ1-2; possibly TRBD1 for D (5 bases). The germline V and J ends were trimmed by 0 bases and 3 bases, with 12 bases remaining between them. This CDR3 comprises 15 residues. The germline V gene encodes CDR1 SGHDT and CDR2 YYEEEE. This CDR3 reads CASSLAGGVDYGYTF. CDR3 DNA sequence: TGTGCCAGCAGCTTGGCCGGGGGAGTGGACTATGGCTACACCTTC. The entire variable domain, with the rest obtained from reference TRBV5-6 and TRBJ1-2, is as follows: DAGVTQSPTHLIKTRGQQVTLRCSPKSGHDTVSWYQQALGQGPQFIFQYYEEEERQRGNFPDRFSGHQFPNYSSELNVNALLLGDSALYLCASSLAGGVDYGYTFGSGTRLTVV.

CDR3 amino acids: CASSSNQNTEAFF. CDR3 DNA: TGTGCCAGCAGCTCCAATCAGAACACTGAAGCTTTCTTT. The chain links TRBV11-3 to TRBJ1-1; D ambiguous. The CDR3 has 13 amino acids. Germline-derived CDR1 and CDR2 are SGHNT and YENEEA. V lost 4 bases and J 1 base, leaving 7 bases between the germline ends.

The CDR3 DNA sequence: TGTGCCAGCAGGTCCGAATCCGGGACTTTTTACTTC. Protein product: CASRSESGTFYF. The chain joins TRBV12-3 or TRBV12-4 to TRBJ2-7, with D perhaps TRBD2 (6 bases). This CDR3 spans 12 amino acids. The V gene lost 6 bases and the J gene lost 13 bases, with 19 bases spanning the gap.

This chain's CDR3 is CASSQNYGYTF. Written as DNA, the CDR3 is TGTGCCAGCAGCCAAAACTATGGCTACACCTTC. This chain links TRBV2 with TRBJ1-2, with D hard to call. Per germline, CDR1 SNHLY and CDR2 FYNNEI. The V and J ends lost 6 bases and 2 bases respectively, with 4 bases between them. This CDR3 contains 11 residues.

This clone has just a few counts. This sequence joins TRBV6-1 and TRBJ1-5, with 7 bases lining up with TRBD1. Germline CDR1 MNHNS, CDR2 SASEGT. The CDR3 runs 15 residues. The trim removed 1 base at V and 2 bases at J, leaving 2 bases unmatched. The CDR3 loop is CASSEGQGGNQPQHF. The CDR3 DNA is TGTGCCAGCAGTGAAGGGCAGGGGGGCAATCAGCCCCAGCATTTT.

This clone was observed a handful of times. This rearrangement joins TRBV3-1 (or the pseudogene TRBV3-2) to TRBJ1-5; a weak D match, TRBD1 (5 bases). Trimming left V 1 base short and J 2 bases short, with 12 bases between. The CDR3 totals 16 residues. The germline CDR1 and CDR2 sequences are LGHDT and YNNKEL (reference sequence). CDR3: CASSQGETEGNQPQHF. DNA for the CDR3: TGTGCCAGCAGCCAAGGTGAGACAGAAGGCAATCAGCCCCAGCATTTT.

The chain couples TRBV5-1 to TRBJ1-2; D call uncertain. This CDR3 has 16 residues. Trimming shortened V by 0 bases and J by 8 bases, and 20 bases separated the two germline ends. Per germline, CDR1 SGHRS and CDR2 YFSETQ. CDR3 sequence (DNA): TGCGCCAGCAGCTTGGGGGCAGGCGGGAAGGCCTCCGGCTACACCTTC. Its protein is CASSLGAGGKASGYTF. Based on the CDR3 plus reference TRBV5-1 and TRBJ1-2, the full variable domain is KAGVTQTPRYLIKTRGQQVTLSCSPISGHRSVSWYQQTPGQGLQFLFEYFSETQRNKGNFPGRFSGRQFSNSRSEMNVSTLELGDSALYLCASSLGAGGKASGYTFGSGTRLTVV.

The chain employs TRBV27 and TRBJ2-7, with 9 bases aligning to TRBD2. This CDR3 spans 15 amino acids. The V gene end was trimmed by 3 bases and the J gene end by 2 bases; junction bases not matched to a gene: 5. CDR1 is MNHEY and CDR2 is SMNVEV in the germline V gene (reference sequence). CDR3 DNA: TGTGCCAGCAGTTTTGGAGCGGGGGGCCCCTACGAGCAGTACTTC. Translation gives CASSFGAGGPYEQYF.

The V and J genes are TRBV14 and TRBJ1-1; D remains unclear. Germline V gene data show CDR1 as SGHDN and CDR2 as FVKESK. The CDR3 runs 11 residues. V was trimmed by 5 bases and J by 4 bases, leaving 5 bases between them. CDR3 coding DNA: TGTGCCAGCAGCTTGGCCACTGAAGCTTTCTTT. Protein product: CASSLATEAFF. Together with reference TRBV14 and TRBJ1-1, the CDR3 gives the full variable domain: EAGVTQFPSHSVIEKGQTVTLRCDPISGHDNLYWYRRVMGKEIKFLLHFVKESKQDESGMPNNRFLAERTGGTYSTLKVQPAELEDSGVYFCASSLATEAFFGQGTRLTVV.

The chain is built from TRBV6-6 and TRBJ1-1, with D unresolved. Germline values: CDR1 MNHNY, CDR2 SVGAGI (reference sequence). CDR3 length equals 13 residues. The ends were cut back, 2 bases at V and 2 bases at J, with 6 bases in the middle. CDR3 region: CASSYETNTEAFF. The CDR3, as DNA: TGTGCCAGCAGTTACGAGACAAACACTGAAGCTTTCTTT.

The CDR3 here is CASSLGLAGTDTQYF. In DNA, the CDR3 is TGCGCCAGCAGCTTGGGGTTAGCGGGGACAGATACGCAGTATTTT. V gene TRBV5-1 combines with J gene TRBJ2-3; 8 positions agree with TRBD2. This CDR3 is built from 15 residues. V shed 0 bases, J shed 3 bases, and the junction held 3 bases outside the gene matches. Germline values: CDR1 SGHRS, CDR2 YFSETQ.

J is TRBJ2-3 and V is TRBV9, with TRBD1 matching 9 bases. From germline, CDR1 is SGDLS and CDR2 YYNGEE. CDR3 size: 16 residues. Trimming took 2 bases from V and 1 from J; bases not matched to a gene: 5. The CDR3 bases are TGTGCCAGCAGCGTTAGACAGGGGGAGGGCACAGATACGCAGTATTTT. This gives the protein CASSVRQGEGTDTQYF.

This CDR3 reads CSASRGQGLFGELFF. CDR3 sequence (DNA): TGCAGTGCTAGTCGGGGTCAGGGGTTATTCGGGGAGCTGTTTTTT. This chain uses TRBV20-1 with TRBJ2-2; D might be TRBD1 (6 bases). The V end was cut by 3 bases, the J end by 7 bases, with 18 bases between. There are 15 residues in the CDR3. In germline, CDR1 is DFQATT, CDR2 SNEGSKA (reference sequence).

This chain connects TRBV2 to TRBJ1-2; no definite D call. The germline V and J ends were trimmed by 0 bases and 6 bases, with 11 bases remaining between them. Germline V gives CDR1 SNHLY, CDR2 FYNNEI. This CDR3 has 14 residues. In nucleotides, the CDR3 is TGTGCCAGCAGTGAAGCGAGAGGGTTAAATGGCTACACCTTC. As protein: CASSEARGLNGYTF.